This TCR beta chain was sequenced in a study of cytomegalovirus exposure and HLA in healthy donors (dated by TCRdb to the late 2010s). Broadly, across the study: An earlier analysis of several hundred of the donors reported around 280 Gb of sequence data and 95 million to 140 million unique TCR beta sequences obtained from approximately 180 million T cells. The study used immunosequencing to profile the T cell repertoires of hundreds of subjects and linked those repertoires to cytomegalovirus serostatus. The later analysis used no new phenotypic data to find candidate immune exposures, relying instead on TCR beta sequences and their occurrence across donors. HLA typing included class I and class II loci at four-digit resolution. The number of donors typed differed by locus, with about 629-630 for A, B, C, DRB1 and DQB1, about 500 for DQA1, 606 for DPA1, and approximately 470 for DPB1. Donor age, sex, ethnicity and CMV serostatus were compiled alongside the repertoire data. An earlier analysis of several hundred of the donors applied high-throughput TCR beta sequencing to assess whether each TCR beta V gene segment acted as functional or pseudogenic. Across some 400 genotyped donors of the cohort, an average of about 250,000 unique TCR beta nucleotide sequences per donor were sequenced, and roughly 20% of those sequences were non-productive. Roughly 300 gigabases of sequencing data and approximately 92 million unique TCR sequences made up an early release that covered several hundred HLA-typed donors. In addition to the first cohort of about 650 subjects, a separate validation cohort of 120 different subjects was used. Several DR-DQ haplotypes were treated as single units for association and clustering because of strong linkage in the cohort. The study aimed to test whether signatures of past pathogen exposure could be identified by cataloging public T cell receptors. Of the approximately 370 genotyped donors, roughly 76% were placed in the genetic ancestry cluster associated with self-reported Caucasian donors. All discovery cohort repertoires had been generated on a single sequencing platform. High-throughput TCR immunosequencing, statistical association of individual TCRs with disease status, and machine learning were combined to predict cytomegalovirus infection status. A later analysis re-examined previously published TCR beta repertoires from hundreds of donors and added high-resolution HLA genotyping to investigate patterns of TCR occurrence. A later genetic analysis used genome-wide SNP genotypes for about 60% of the 666 donors, treating that subset as a discovery cohort.

What the study reported, not specific to this receptor: A further reported finding was that TCR beta sequences accurately predicted the HLA-A and HLA-B alleles for most subjects in the first cohort. The earlier analysis of some 540 of the donors excluded some 15 rarely observed V segments, including chromosome 9 orphons, because counts were too low. In a later analysis, the rate of TCR association differed among HLA loci, with DRB1 alleles having the most associated TCRs and HLA-C alleles having the fewest. Strong co-occurrence of HLA alleles, especially DR and DQ, made assigning TCR associations to individual alleles difficult. Roughly uniform sequencing depth across donors was assumed in presence/absence analyses, although this assumption may not hold. Because HLA typing was unavailable for some donors at each locus, only the typed subset was used in association tests. Immune exposure information for the cohort was limited to CMV serostatus. A later genetic analysis reported fewer N-insertions in productive TCRs among donors in an Asian-associated ancestry cluster than the roughly 700-donor mean. A later genetic analysis associated a missense DCLRE1C variant with V-gene and J-gene trimming of TCR beta chains, and an independent cohort replicated the association. A few of the identified cytomegalovirus-associated TCR beta chains were confirmed in vitro to be specific for cytomegalovirus antigens. Most CMV-associated TCR beta chains appeared to be HLA-restricted in a later analysis, and the HLA associations seemed to be driven largely by CMV exposure. The cohort was sequenced for TCR beta chains only, and without alpha or paired-chain data the features that could be detected were limited. According to a later analysis, parvovirus B19, influenza, CMV and Epstein-Barr virus appeared linked to several top co-occurrence clusters. It was suggested by the authors that the approach could potentially be generalized to other disease states and immunological phenotypes. Broadly in line with IMGT annotations, most TCR beta V segments showed up in productive rearrangements about 87% or about 30% of the time in an earlier analysis of roughly 590 of the donors. In both the original and validation cohorts, the classifier was reported to diagnose cytomegalovirus status with high specificity and sensitivity. A group of highly shared sequence variants was considered likely to be a technical artifact of the sequencing pipeline. A total of 150 or so TCR beta chains were listed by the study as associated with cytomegalovirus. Linkage disequilibrium might explain the correlated functional status among segregating V segments, but an unknown experimental factor could not be ruled out. Most TCR sequences were observed very rarely across donors, whereas some public TCRs were present in many individuals. A later analysis found that HLA-associated TCR beta chains were more clonally expanded and had lower generation probabilities than equally common non-associated chains. Because the 87-base-pair reads could not distinguish some IMGT-functional V segments, including TRBV6-2 and TRBV6-3, those segments were excluded. In a later analysis, 16,951 TCR beta sequences were associated with specific HLA alleles at a false discovery rate of 0.05.

The protocol used for the library was the immunoSEQ multiplex PCR assay. The multiplex PCR relied on a mix of 60 forward primers for TCR Vbeta segments and 13 reverse primers for TCR Jbeta segments. The CDR3 region of rearranged TCR beta genes was amplified from genomic DNA with a multiplex PCR assay. Amplified TCR beta libraries were sequenced as 87-base-pair reads on the Illumina HiSeq System. The study's processing was this. In a later analysis, tens of millions of unique TCR beta chains were counted across the 500 to 850 repertoires, and around 10 million of these chains were shared by at least two donors. To remove PCR and sequencing errors, raw reads were error-corrected and collapsed into unique sequences using a nearest-neighbor algorithm that merged closely related sequences. To assign V, D and J gene segments, CDR3 sequences were aligned to IMGT reference sequences. Each retained sequence needed at least a six-nucleotide match to both a V gene segment and a J gene segment. Rearrangements were classified as productive when the CDR3 lacked stop codons and remained in frame with V and J, and all other rearrangements were classified as non-productive. CDR3 was defined according to IMGT convention as the region running from the second conserved V-encoded cysteine to the conserved J-encoded phenylalanine. In an earlier analysis of around 640 of the donors, sequences lacking an unambiguous match to a single V gene segment were excluded. An earlier analysis of a few hundred of the donors classified V segments as functional when productive rearrangements were above 56.7% and as segregating when the standard deviation between donors was above 5%. A statistical classification framework was built for diagnosing cytomegalovirus status from the catalog of TCR beta chain sequences. In a later analysis, TCR nucleotide sequences were compared against IMGT/GENE-DB human TR gene sequences so that V and J genes could be assigned. Using the TCRdist pipeline, a later analysis assigned CDR3 sequences along with most-parsimonious VDJ recombination scenarios. In a later analysis, each TCR beta chain was defined by its CDR3 amino acid sequence together with its V-gene family, and reads without a unique V-gene family were excluded. As a way to deal with suspected cross-contamination and a sequencing artifact, a later analysis dropped roughly 620 nucleotide sequences that were highly shared and had low generation probability. In a later analysis, a clonal expansion index for each public chain was calculated from normalized within-repertoire ranks of inferred template counts. In a later analysis, generation probabilities were computed using a VDJ recombination model fitted to out-of-frame rearrangements, and the results were checked against IGoR. Hypergeometric tests were used in a later analysis to score TCR-TCR, TCR-HLA and TCR-CMV co-occurrence, with a repertoire-size bias correction applied to the TCR pairs. In a later analysis, false discovery rates were estimated by permuting HLA or CMV assignments 20 times. A later analysis grouped co-occurring TCRs with DBSCAN, adding TCRdist sequence similarity when clustering within HLA-allele-positive subsets. Repertoires with fewer than 30,000 or more than 120,000 public chains were left out of co-occurrence clustering, as were a handful of repertoires with anomalous nucleotide sharing. The immuneACCESS repertoire file appears here via TCRdb, limited to in-frame rearrangements. These files lack a portion of the clones; in checked studies, under half of the deficit traces to unresolved V genes, and the cause of the others is not known. D and trimming were read from the DNA, whereas the V and J calls and clone size are those reported in that table. In this sample the table shows roughly 150,000 clones, around 70% of which occur a single time. In total, the top ten clones hold 2% to 2.5% of the sample.

Sequences MNHEY (CDR1) and SMNVEV (CDR2) are obtained from the germline V gene (reference sequence). Measured from the cysteine to the phenylalanine, the CDR3 is 13 residues long. This entry keeps only the CDR3 DNA: 39 bases, framed from base 1. V loses 5 bases of germline sequence and J loses 3 bases, and the interval between the two ends is 11 bases. Turning to this clone: No antigen is known for it. Qualities for individual bases were not recorded, and no much larger clone is one base off.

In total, 600 or so healthy bone marrow donors made up the cohort. At the time of sampling, every cohort member was nominally healthy, though immune exposures that went unrecorded were likely present. The donor was CMV seronegative and was included in the group of about 350 seronegative cohort members. Every donor gave a peripheral blood sample, and the peripheral blood mononuclear cells from that sample were used for TCR beta sequencing. Genomic DNA was extracted from the blood cell samples with the Qiagen DNeasy Blood Extraction Kit. The sample taken for sequencing was PBMCs. The V and J genes are TRBV27 and TRBJ2-7; 5 matching bases give a weak D call of TRBD1. The clonotype originates from a man aged 35 to 55 in good health and CMV-seronegative. This receptor has the CDR3 CASSPRQFYEQYF. The DNA sequence is TGTGCCAGCAGTCCGAGACAGTTCTACGAGCAGTACTTC.